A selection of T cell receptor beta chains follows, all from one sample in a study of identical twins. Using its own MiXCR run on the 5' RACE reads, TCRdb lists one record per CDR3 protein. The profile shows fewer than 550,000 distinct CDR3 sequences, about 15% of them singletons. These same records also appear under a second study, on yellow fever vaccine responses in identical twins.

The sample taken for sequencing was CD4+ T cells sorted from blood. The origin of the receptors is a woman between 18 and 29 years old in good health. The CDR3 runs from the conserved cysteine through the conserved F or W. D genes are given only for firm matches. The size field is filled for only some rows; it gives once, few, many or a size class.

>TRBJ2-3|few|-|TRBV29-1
TGCAGCGCCGGACCGCGGATGTACACAGATACGCAGTATTTT
CSAGPRMYTDTQYF
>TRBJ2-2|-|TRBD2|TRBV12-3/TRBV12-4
TGTGCCTGCAGTTTCCCTACGAGCGGGAGGTCGGTCACCGGGGAGCTGTTTTTT
CACSFPTSGRSVTGELFF
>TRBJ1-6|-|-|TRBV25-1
TGTGCCAGCAGTGAATTGGTTGGTAATTCACCCCTCCACTTT
CASSELVGNSPLHF
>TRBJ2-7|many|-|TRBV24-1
TGTGCCACCAGTCACAGGGATCGAGGCGAGCAGTACTTC
CATSHRDRGEQYF
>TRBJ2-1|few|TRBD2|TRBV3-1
TGTGCCAGCAGCCAGTGGGAGGCGGGGGTGTTCTTC
CASSQWEAGVFF
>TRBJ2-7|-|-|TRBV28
TGTGCCATGAGCCCCGGGCTCCTCTGCTACGAGCAGTACTTC
CAMSPGLLCYEQYF
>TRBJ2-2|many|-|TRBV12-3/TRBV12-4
TGTGCCAGCAGTGGACACAAGCCCACGAACACCGGGGAGCTGTTTTTT
CASSGHKPTNTGELFF
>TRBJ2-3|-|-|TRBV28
TGTGCCAGCGGGACACCCGCCACAGATACGCAGTATTTT
CASGTPATDTQYF
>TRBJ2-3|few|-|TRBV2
TGTGCCAGCAGTGAAGCAGGGCTACCCACAGATACGCAGTATTTT
CASSEAGLPTDTQYF
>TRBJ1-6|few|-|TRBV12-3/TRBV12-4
TGTGCCAGCAGCAAGGGAGGGGTATGGGATTCACCCCTCCACTTT
CASSKGGVWDSPLHF
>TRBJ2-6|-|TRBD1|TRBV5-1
TGCGCCAGCAGCCAAGATTACAGGGGGCCAGGGGCCAACGTCCTGACTTTC
CASSQDYRGPGANVLTF
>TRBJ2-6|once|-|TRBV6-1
TGTGCCAGCAGCGCAGCCGGGGCAGGGGAGAGGTCTGGGGCCAACGTCCTGACTTTC
CASSAAGAGERSGANVLTF
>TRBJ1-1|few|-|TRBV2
TGTGCCAGCAGTGAAGTTTTGTCTAGCACTGAAGCTTTCTTT
CASSEVLSSTEAFF
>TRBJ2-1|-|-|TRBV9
TGTGCCAGCAGCGTAGTAGGAGGAGCTAACAATGAGCAGTTCTTC
CASSVVGGANNEQFF
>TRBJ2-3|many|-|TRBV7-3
TGTGCCAGCAGCCTGGTACCCAGCACAGATACGCAGTATTTT
CASSLVPSTDTQYF
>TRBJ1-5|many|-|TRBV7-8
TGTGCCAGCAGCACCCAGTTTGGGGGAGGCAATCAGCCCCAGCATTTT
CASSTQFGGGNQPQHF
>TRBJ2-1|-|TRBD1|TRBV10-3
TGTGCCAGCTCGGGACAGACCGCCTACAATGAGCAGTTCTTC
CASSGQTAYNEQFF
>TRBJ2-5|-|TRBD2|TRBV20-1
TGCAGTGCTAGAGGGTCAGCGGGAGTTGGGGAGACCCAGTACTTC
CSARGSAGVGETQYF
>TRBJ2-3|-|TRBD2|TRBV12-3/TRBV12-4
TGTGCCAGCAGTCCGAGCGGGAGGGCCATAGATACGCAGTATTTT
CASSPSGRAIDTQYF
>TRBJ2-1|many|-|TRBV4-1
TGCGCCAGCAGCCAAGAAGGGGACCCCTGGGATGAGCAGTTCTTC
CASSQEGDPWDEQFF
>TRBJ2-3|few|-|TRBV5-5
TGTGCCAGCAGCTTGGGATCGTTGCAATGGGGAGATACGCAGTATTTT
CASSLGSLQWGDTQYF
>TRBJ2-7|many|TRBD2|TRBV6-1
TGTGCCAGCAGCCTCGGGACTACCTACGAGCAGTACTTC
CASSLGTTYEQYF
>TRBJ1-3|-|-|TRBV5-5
TGTGCCAGCAGCTTCACGTTAGACTCTGGAAACACCATATATTTT
CASSFTLDSGNTIYF
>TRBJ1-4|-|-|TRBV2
TGTGCCAGCGTTCCGGGACTGGGGAATGAAAAACTGTTTTTT
CASVPGLGNEKLFF
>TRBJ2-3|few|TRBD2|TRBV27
TGTGCCGGGGGACTATCGCCGGGAGATACGCAGTATTTT
CAGGLSPGDTQYF
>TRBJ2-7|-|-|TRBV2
TGTGCCAGCAGTCCAACCGCCCGGGACACCCCCTTC
CASSPTARDTPF
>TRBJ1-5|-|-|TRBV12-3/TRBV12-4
TGTGCCAGCAGTGCCAGTGTCAATCAGCCCCAGCATTTT
CASSASVNQPQHF
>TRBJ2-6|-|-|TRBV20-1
TGCAGTGCAACAGTAGGGGTCGGGGCCAACGTCCTGACTTTC
CSATVGVGANVLTF
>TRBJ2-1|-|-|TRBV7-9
TGTGCCAGCAGCTCCTCCGGGACTAGGGGGCCAGAGGAGCAGTTCTTC
CASSSSGTRGPEEQFF
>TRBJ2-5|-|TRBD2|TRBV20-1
TGCAGTGCTAGAGATCCAAAGCGGGGGCTACAAGAGACCCAGTACTTC
CSARDPKRGLQETQYF
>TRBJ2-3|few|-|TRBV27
TGTGCCAGCAGTTTAGGAGTTCCGAATACGCAGTATTTT
CASSLGVPNTQYF
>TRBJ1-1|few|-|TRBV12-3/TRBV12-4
TGTGCCAGCAGATTAGGGGCCTTGAACACTGAAGCTTTCTTT
CASRLGALNTEAFF